Reported below is one T cell receptor beta chain. Its antigen is not known. This entry is derived from a study of CD8+ T cells in alopecia areata. Study-level findings and limits: Relative to normal scalp, lesional scalp, especially alopecia totalis/universalis, showed higher clonality.

Germline loops: CDR1 SQVTM, CDR2 ANQGSEA. V lost 3 bases, J lost 1 base, and 12 bases lay in between. The CDR3 contains 14 residues. PBMCs yielded sorted CD4+ and CD8+ T cells. Investigators isolated RNA and reverse transcribed it into cDNA to act as the sequencing template. Profiled with immunoSEQ multiplex PCR; TCRdb holds only in-frame clones, not every one. The data show roughly 100,000 clones, approximately 58% seen once. The sample consisted of CD4+ T cells sorted from blood. The clonotype was recovered from a human donor in good health. The chain employs TRBV29-1 and TRBJ1-1, with a possible D match to TRBD1 (6 bases). In DNA, the CDR3 is TGCAGCGTTGACCTCAGGGGTAGGAACACTGAAGCTTTCTTT. The encoded protein is CSVDLRGRNTEAFF. The full variable domain, in which reference TRBV29-1 and TRBJ1-1 provide the parts outside the CDR3, is SAVISQKPSRDICQRGTSLTIQCQVDSQVTMMFWYRQQPGQSLTLIATANQGSEATYESGFVIDKFPISRPNLTFSTLTVSNMSPEDSSIYLCSVDLRGRNTEAFFGQGTRLTVV.